Sequencing of this T cell receptor beta chain was carried out in a study of vaccination and CD4 T cells after COVID-19. Study details: Cells were stimulated with overlapping spike peptides from SARS-CoV-2, HCoV-NL63, HCoV-OC43 and HCoV-229E.

CDR3 length equals 15 residues. CDR1 is MRHNA and CDR2 is SNTAGT in the germline V gene. With V trimmed by 2 bases and J by 0 bases, 2 bases remained unmatched. As to this clonotype: Its antigen is as yet unknown.

Treatment reported: approximately nine-day PBMC culture with coronavirus spike peptide pools or control peptides (ViraFEST assay). The Oncomine TCR Beta short-read assay generated sequence data from the DNA of cultured CD4+ T cells. Each CDR3 protein is one row after TCRdb ran MiXCR on the PCR reads. Seen here are 25,000 to 30,000 distinct CDR3 sequences, about two thirds observed once, and the top ten hold about 15%. The TCR was taken from a human donor who received a COVID-19 vaccine. Sequences were derived from CD4+ T cells from blood, cultured in vitro, sampled after SARS-CoV-2 vaccination. This rearrangement joins TRBV6-4 to TRBJ1-1, with 8 bases aligning to TRBD1. In nucleotides, the CDR3 is TGTGCCAGCAGTGACGGGACAGGCCTGAACACTGAAGCTTTCTTT. As protein: CASSDGTGLNTEAFF.